This TCR beta chain was documented in a study of identifying expanded T cells in peripheral blood. General study results and limits: Technical replicates showed roughly 1.2 changed clones; approximately two weeks about 16.4; four weeks 19.

Clones were sequenced by immunoSEQ multiplex PCR, and TCRdb holds only the in-frame ones, with some missing. The profile shows some 91,000 clones, around 88% of them singletons. Turning to this clone: Its target is not known.

CDR1 and CDR2 (germline): SGHTA, FQGNSA. After removal of 5 bases from V and 3 bases from J, the junction contained 10 bases not matched to a gene. The CDR3 extends over 15 amino acids. The rearrangement links TRBV7-2 to TRBJ2-7; 7 positions agree with TRBD1. This receptor was taken from a person between 18 and 69 years old in good health. The material sequenced was blood. The CDR3 DNA follows: TGTGCCAGCAGCAATCTCAGGACAGGTGGCTACGAGCAGTACTTC. It encodes CASSNLRTGGYEQYF.